This TCR beta chain was observed in a study of identical twins listed by TCRdb under 2016. Study-wide context: To test whether fetal clonotypes persist, the study used deep sequencing on TCR alpha and beta repertoires from monozygotic twins, unrelated adults of various ages, and cord blood. To rule out contamination, the twin experiments were replicated at different times with different library preparation protocols. The investigation overall reported the following: Compared with coincidental sharing between unrelated individuals, out-of-frame TCR alpha sequences shared between twins had an excess of sequences with low generation probability. Out-of-frame TCR alpha sharing in monozygotic twins was systematically underestimated by recombination models, whereas sharing between unrelated individuals was in agreement with the recombination models. Abundant cord blood beta clonotypes had fewer insertions, young adult naive repertoires showed a similar but weaker trend, and memory repertoires showed no such trend. Because the same donors could not be followed over many years, conclusions were based on cross-sectional statistical analysis. In beta out-of-frame sequences, excess twin sharing was weaker, because having fewer shared sequences lowered the signal-to-noise ratio. Zero-insertion analyses could be partly confounded by invariant T cells such as MAIT and iNKT, although diverse VJ usage argued against such confounding for most clonotypes.

Libraries were built with 5' RACE. TCRdb records Illumina HiSeq 2000 as the sequencer. Template switching introduced a universal primer binding site; the final cDNA contained a unique molecular identifier, enabling accurate counting of TCR cDNA molecules. First-strand cDNA for TCR alpha and beta chains was synthesized from specific primers in the conserved constant-segment region. To control for contamination, every cDNA library was double barcoded, receiving both a SMART-Mk sample barcode and Illumina barcodes. TruSeq adapter sequences, together with Illumina sample barcodes, were added in two successive PCR steps. TCR alpha and beta cDNA libraries were sequenced on the Illumina HiSeq platform with custom primers. Per the source publication's procedure: MiGEC was used to process raw reads and extract unique molecular identifiers, and MiXCR was used to find CDR3 positions. For each individual, recombination models were inferred using an EM algorithm with the repgenHMM and IGoR tools. Shared clonotype analysis was performed with the tcR package in R, normalizing sharing by the product of cloneset sizes. To study raw recombination free of thymic and clonal selection effects, out-of-frame nonproductive sequences were analyzed. TCRdb reprocessing: public reads trimmed at Q25 with fastp, clones called with MiXCR, in-frame beta chains kept. Each record represents a unique CDR3 protein, reported with the most common genes and DNA among its rows. TCRdb, not the authors, supplied the V and J calls. Counted in this sample were under 1 million distinct CDR3 sequences; roughly 12% of them appeared once. The top ten hold around 1.5% of the sample.

This clonotype was recorded a few times. What antigen it recognizes has not been identified. Base qualities were left out, and no much larger clone turns up one base away. All donors were healthy Caucasians. Three pairs of female monozygotic twins, all aged 18 to 29 years, made up the twin cohort. Peripheral blood mononuclear cells were used as the source from which RNA for TCR libraries was isolated. For this chain, trimming is 2 bases at the V end and 5 bases at the J end, and the number of junction bases without a gene match is 11. The CDR3 measures 17 amino acids from cysteine to phenylalanine. Here the CDR3 DNA is all that survives: 51 bases in frame from base 1. The sample also formed part of further work on yellow fever vaccine responses in identical twins. As noted in the second study: The authors reported that the T cell response to vaccination in identical twins appeared partly convergent and partly personalized. The study precisely tracked vaccine-responding T cell clones in identical twins.

Material for sequencing was PBMCs. This clonotype was sampled from a woman aged 18-29 years in good health. The chain couples TRBV12-3 or TRBV12-4 to TRBJ2-5, with 10 junctional bases fitting TRBD2. At the DNA level, the sequence is TGTGCCAGCAGTTTAAGGGGGTCTAGCGGGAGCGGGGAGACCCAGTACTTC. Translated, it gives CASSLRGSSGSGETQYF.